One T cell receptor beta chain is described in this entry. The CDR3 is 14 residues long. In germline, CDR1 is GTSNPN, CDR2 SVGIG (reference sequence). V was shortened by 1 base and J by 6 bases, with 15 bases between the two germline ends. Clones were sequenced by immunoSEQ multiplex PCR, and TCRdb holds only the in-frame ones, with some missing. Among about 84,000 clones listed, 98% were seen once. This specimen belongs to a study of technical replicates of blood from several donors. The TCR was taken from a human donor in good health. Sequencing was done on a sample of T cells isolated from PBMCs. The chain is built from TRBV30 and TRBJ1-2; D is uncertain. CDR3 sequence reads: CAWSDGTRRNGYTF. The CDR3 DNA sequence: TGTGCCTGGAGTGATGGTACACGGAGGAATGGCTACACCTTC.